This T cell receptor beta chain was recorded in a study of patients and donors after allogeneic stem cell transplantation (dated by TCRdb to the early 2020s). Library creation used RT-PCR. TCRdb records NextSeq 550 as the sequencer. The raw public data were reprocessed by TCRdb itself: fastp quality trimming at Q25, MiXCR clonotype calling, in-frame beta chains only. Rows with a matching CDR3 protein are joined into one entry that keeps the most common DNA and genes. This sample lists approximately 150,000 distinct CDR3 sequences; about two fifths were detected once. About 50% of the sample lies in the top ten. Of note for this clonotype: The antigen it recognizes is unknown. Per-nucleotide qualities are absent, and no much larger clonotype sits a single base away.

V loses 3 bases, J loses 3 bases, and the germline ends lie 5 bases apart. Including cysteine and phenylalanine, the CDR3 has 12 amino acids. Just CDR3 DNA is preserved here, 36 bases in frame from base 1. The sample taken for sequencing was blood, either unsorted or a sorted T cell fraction (not recorded which). This chain joins TRBV12-3 or TRBV12-4 to TRBJ2-5; the D gene remains uncertain. This clonotype was sampled from a human donor who was either an allogeneic HSCT recipient or a stem cell or donor lymphocyte infusion donor (not recorded which). It is not recorded whose cells these are; they may come from a transplant donor. The nucleotides read TGTGCCAGCAGTTTTGGGGAAGAGACCCAGTACTTC. This gives the protein CASSFGEETQYF.